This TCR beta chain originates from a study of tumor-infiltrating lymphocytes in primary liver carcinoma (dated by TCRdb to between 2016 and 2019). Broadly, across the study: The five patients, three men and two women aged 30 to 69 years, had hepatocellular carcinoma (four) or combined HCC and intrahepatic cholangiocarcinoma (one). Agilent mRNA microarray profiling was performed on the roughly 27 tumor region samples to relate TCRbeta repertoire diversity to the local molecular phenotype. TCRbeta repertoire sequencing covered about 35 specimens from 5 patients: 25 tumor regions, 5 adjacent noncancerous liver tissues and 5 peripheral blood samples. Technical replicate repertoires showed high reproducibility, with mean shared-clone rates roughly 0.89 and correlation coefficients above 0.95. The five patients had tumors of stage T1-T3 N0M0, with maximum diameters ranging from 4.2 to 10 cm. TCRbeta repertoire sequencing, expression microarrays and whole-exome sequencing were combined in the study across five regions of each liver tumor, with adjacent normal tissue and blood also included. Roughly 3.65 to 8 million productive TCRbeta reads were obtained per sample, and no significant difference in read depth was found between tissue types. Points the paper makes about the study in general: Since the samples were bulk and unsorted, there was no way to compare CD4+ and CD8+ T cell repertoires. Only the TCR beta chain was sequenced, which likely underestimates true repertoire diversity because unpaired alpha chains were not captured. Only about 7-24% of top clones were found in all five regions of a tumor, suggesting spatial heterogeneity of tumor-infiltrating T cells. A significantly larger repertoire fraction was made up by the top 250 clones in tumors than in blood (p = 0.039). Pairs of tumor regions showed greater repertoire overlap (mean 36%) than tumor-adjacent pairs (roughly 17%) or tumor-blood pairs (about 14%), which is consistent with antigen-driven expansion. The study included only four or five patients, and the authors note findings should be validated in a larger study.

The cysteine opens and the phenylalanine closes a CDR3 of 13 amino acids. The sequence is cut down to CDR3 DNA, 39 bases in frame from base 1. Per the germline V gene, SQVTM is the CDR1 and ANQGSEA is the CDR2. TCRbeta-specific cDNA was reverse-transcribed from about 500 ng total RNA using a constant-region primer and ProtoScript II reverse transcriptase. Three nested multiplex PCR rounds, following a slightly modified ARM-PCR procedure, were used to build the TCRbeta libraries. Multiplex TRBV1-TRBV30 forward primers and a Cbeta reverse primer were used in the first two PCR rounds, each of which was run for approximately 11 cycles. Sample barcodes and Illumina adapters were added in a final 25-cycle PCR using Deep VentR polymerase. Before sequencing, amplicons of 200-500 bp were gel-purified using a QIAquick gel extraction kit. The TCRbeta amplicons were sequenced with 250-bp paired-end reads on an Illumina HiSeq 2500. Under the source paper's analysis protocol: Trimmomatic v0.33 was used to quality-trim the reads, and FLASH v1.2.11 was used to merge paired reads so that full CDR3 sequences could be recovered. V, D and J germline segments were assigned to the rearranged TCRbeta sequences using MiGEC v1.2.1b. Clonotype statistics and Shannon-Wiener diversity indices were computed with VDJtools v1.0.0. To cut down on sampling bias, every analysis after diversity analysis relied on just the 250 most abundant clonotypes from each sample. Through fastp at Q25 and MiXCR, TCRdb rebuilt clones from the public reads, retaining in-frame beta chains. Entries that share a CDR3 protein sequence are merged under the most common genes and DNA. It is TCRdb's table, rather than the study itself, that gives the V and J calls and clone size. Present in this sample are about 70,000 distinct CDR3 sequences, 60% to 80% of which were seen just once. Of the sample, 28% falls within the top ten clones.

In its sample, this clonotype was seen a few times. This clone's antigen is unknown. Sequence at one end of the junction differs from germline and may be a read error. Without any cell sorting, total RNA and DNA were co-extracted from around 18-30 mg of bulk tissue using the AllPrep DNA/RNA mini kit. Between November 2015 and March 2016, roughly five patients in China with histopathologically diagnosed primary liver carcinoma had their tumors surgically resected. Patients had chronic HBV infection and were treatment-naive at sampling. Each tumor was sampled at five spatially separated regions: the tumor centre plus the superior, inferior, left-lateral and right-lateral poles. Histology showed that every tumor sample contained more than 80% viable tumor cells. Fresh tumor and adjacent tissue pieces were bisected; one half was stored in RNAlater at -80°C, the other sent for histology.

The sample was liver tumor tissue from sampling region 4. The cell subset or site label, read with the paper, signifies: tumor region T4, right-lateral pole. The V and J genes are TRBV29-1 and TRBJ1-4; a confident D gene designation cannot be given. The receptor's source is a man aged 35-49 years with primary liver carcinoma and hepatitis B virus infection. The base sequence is TGCAGCGTCCTGGCCGGCTATAATGAAAAACTGTTTTTC. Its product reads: CSVLAGYNEKLFF.